This TCR beta chain was obtained from a study of blood T cell repertoires in COVID-19. Study summary: Samples representing acute and convalescent COVID-19 were sourced from the United States, Italy and Spain. The cDNA or gDNA used as material had been derived from T cells, B-cell-depleted T cells, or PBMCs.

Patients at the Seattle site were enrolled during active infection and followed longitudinally. The CDR3 has 16 amino acids. With 3 bases clipped from V and 6 bases from J, the junction kept 5 bases outside the gene matches. Germline CDR1 reads SGHDN; CDR2 reads FVKESK. In the original processing: Reference gene primers were amplified, and this amplification served to estimate nucleated cell counts. Some clones are missing from TCRdb's copy, which holds only in-frame ones; the method was immunoSEQ multiplex PCR. That table furnishes V, J and clone size, whereas the DNA furnished D and trimming. The sample lists about 200,000 clones, 70% to 80% occurring once.

The source material was peripheral blood. The J gene is TRBJ2-1, the V gene TRBV14; 13 bases align to TRBD2. The TCR comes from a woman in her forties with COVID-19, enrolled during active disease. Here the CDR3 DNA reads TGTGCCAGCAGCCACTTGACTAGCGGGAGGCTCAATGAGCAGTTCTTC. Its protein product is CASSHLTSGRLNEQFF. Full variable domain (missing parts from reference TRBV14 and TRBJ2-1): EAGVTQFPSHSVIEKGQTVTLRCDPISGHDNLYWYRRVMGKEIKFLLHFVKESKQDESGMPNNRFLAERTGGTYSTLKVQPAELEDSGVYFCASSHLTSGRLNEQFFGPGTRLTVL.